Below, 11 T cell receptor beta chains from the same sample are listed, as sequenced in a study of T-cell memory formation after mild COVID-19. TCRdb reprocessed the 5' RACE reads with MiXCR, giving one entry per CDR3 protein. This table has approximately 260,000 distinct CDR3 sequences, around 15% appearing once. The sample taken for sequencing was PBMCs or a T cell subset sorted from them (not recorded which). These TCRs come from a man in his late teens or twenties who had mild COVID-19 (a few samples of this study predate the infection). Cell type and time point are not known.

This clonotype was observed a few times. V is TRBV30 and J is TRBJ1-1; a possible D gene is TRBD1 (6 bases). With 4 bases removed from V and 2 bases from J, the gap between germline ends came to 11 bases. The germline CDR1 and CDR2 sequences are GTSNPN and SVGIG (reference sequence). This CDR3 is built from 13 residues. In DNA form, the CDR3 reads TGTGCCTGGAAACCGGGACATAACACTGAAGCTTTCTTT. Translating it yields CAWKPGHNTEAFF.

At least ten counts were recorded for this clonotype. The chain uses TRBV29-1 and TRBJ1-1; D remains unclear. The CDR3 loop spans 13 amino acids. Per germline, CDR1 SQVTM and CDR2 ANQGSEA. Trimming removed 0 bases from V and 0 bases from J, with 5 bases in between. The CDR3 bases are TGCAGCGTTGAAGATGGCGTGAACACTGAAGCTTTCTTT. It encodes CSVEDGVNTEAFF.

This clonotype was seen only a few times. The CDR3 DNA reads TGTGCCAGCAGTTTAGGGACCCCAAGGTTCTTC. It encodes CASSLGTPRFF. The chain is built from TRBV12-3 or TRBV12-4 and TRBJ2-1; D uncertain. The CDR3 totals 11 residues. Between the trimmed V and J ends, which lost 1 base and 15 bases, there was a span of 10 bases.

This clonotype occurred a few times. The J gene is TRBJ1-2, the V gene TRBV29-1; D uncertain. V lost 6 bases, J lost 4 bases, and 12 bases lay in between. The CDR3 spans 12 residues. Per germline, CDR1 SQVTM and CDR2 ANQGSEA. This CDR3 is CSVDGGLYGYTF. The CDR3 nucleotides read TGCAGCGTCGACGGAGGTCTCTATGGCTACACCTTC. The full variable domain, rest sourced from reference TRBV29-1 and TRBJ1-2, is SAVISQKPSRDICQRGTSLTIQCQVDSQVTMMFWYRQQPGQSLTLIATANQGSEATYESGFVIDKFPISRPNLTFSTLTVSNMSPEDSSIYLCSVDGGLYGYTFGSGTRLTVV.

The chain uses TRBV2 and TRBJ2-3; D is undetermined. Germline values: CDR1 SNHLY, CDR2 FYNNEI. V lost 4 bases to trimming and J lost 5 bases, with 7 bases between them. This CDR3 has 12 residues. The CDR3 loop reads CASSVRIDTQYF. CDR3 DNA: TGTGCCAGCAGTGTGAGGATAGATACGCAGTATTTT.

The table lists this clonotype with a few counts. The CDR3 protein is CASRQTGYEQFF. CDR3 DNA: TGTGCCAGCAGACAAACAGGGTACGAGCAGTTCTTC. The chain couples TRBV6-5 to TRBJ2-1; TRBD1 is a possible D gene (6 bases). The germline V gene has CDR1 MNHEY and CDR2 SVGAGI. V lost 6 bases to trimming and J lost 10 bases, with 13 bases between them. This CDR3 has 12 amino acids.

This clonotype was counted ten times or more. The rearrangement uses TRBV12-3 or TRBV12-4 and TRBJ1-2; TRBD1 might be the D (5 bases). This CDR3 has 14 residues. The V and J ends lost 5 bases and 4 bases respectively, with 14 bases between them. CDR3 amino acids: CASSRTGEGYGYTF. The CDR3 nucleotides are TGTGCCAGCAGTCGAACAGGAGAGGGCTATGGCTACACCTTC.

At least ten counts were recorded for this clonotype. The V gene is TRBV6-1, the J gene TRBJ2-7, with D possibly matching TRBD1 (5 bases). The CDR3 is 14 amino acids. CDR1 and CDR2 (germline): MNHNS, SASEGT. V lost 1 base and J lost 2, with 9 bases in between. The CDR3 DNA reads TGTGCCAGCAGTGAAGAGGGGCCGACCTACGAGCAGTACTTC. Residues: CASSEEGPTYEQYF.

This clonotype has only a few counts. A much larger clone lies a single base off, so this may be a read error. This sequence joins TRBV4-1 and TRBJ2-2; D remains unclear. CDR3 length equals 12 residues. Trimming cost V 5 bases and J 1 base, with 2 bases left between them. Germline assignment: CDR1 MGHRA and CDR2 YSYEKL. CDR3 residues: CASSWNTGELFF. CDR3 nucleotide sequence: TGCGCCAGCAGCTGGAACACCGGGGAGCTGTTTTTT.

This chain connects TRBV4-2 to TRBJ2-7; D is unresolved. V was shortened by 0 bases and J by 6 bases, with 6 bases between the two germline ends. This CDR3 spans 12 amino acids. CDR1 LGHNA and CDR2 YNFKEQ come from the germline V gene. CDR3 DNA: TGTGCCAGCAGCCAAGATACTTTCGAGCAGTACTTC. Amino acids: CASSQDTFEQYF.

This clonotype was detected a few times. The J gene is TRBJ1-6, the V gene TRBV9; D gene uncertain. V was pared by 7 bases and J by 0 bases, with 2 bases between. The V gene's germline CDR1 is SGDLS and CDR2 YYNGEE. The CDR3 sequence is 12 residues long. The CDR3 DNA follows: TGTGCCAGCGCCTCCTATAATTCACCCCTCCACTTT. Its translation: CASASYNSPLHF.